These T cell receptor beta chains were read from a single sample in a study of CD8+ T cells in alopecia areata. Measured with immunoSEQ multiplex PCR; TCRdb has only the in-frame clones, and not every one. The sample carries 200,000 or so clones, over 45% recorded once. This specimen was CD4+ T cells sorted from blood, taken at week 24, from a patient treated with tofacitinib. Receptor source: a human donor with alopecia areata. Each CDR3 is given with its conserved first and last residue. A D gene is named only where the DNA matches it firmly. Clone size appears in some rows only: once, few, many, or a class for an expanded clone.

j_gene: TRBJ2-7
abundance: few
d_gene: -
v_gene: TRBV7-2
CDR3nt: TGTGCCAGCAGCTTAAGGCAGGAGCAGTACTTC
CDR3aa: CASSLRQEQYF

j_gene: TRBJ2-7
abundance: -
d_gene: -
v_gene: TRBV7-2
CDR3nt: TGTGCCAGCAGCTTAGGGGATATCCGGTTATTCGAGCAGTACTTC
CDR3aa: CASSLGDIRLFEQYF

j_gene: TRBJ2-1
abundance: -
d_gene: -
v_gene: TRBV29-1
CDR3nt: TGCAGCGTTGCAGGACAGGAGCAGTTCTTC
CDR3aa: CSVAGQEQFF

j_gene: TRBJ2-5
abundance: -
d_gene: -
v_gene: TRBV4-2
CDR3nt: TGTGCCAGCAGCCAAGATTGGACAGAGACCCAGTACTTC
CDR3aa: CASSQDWTETQYF

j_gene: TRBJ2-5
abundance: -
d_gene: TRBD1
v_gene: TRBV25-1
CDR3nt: TGTGCCAGCAGTTCGATGGACAGGCAAGAGACCCAGTACTTC
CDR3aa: CASSSMDRQETQYF

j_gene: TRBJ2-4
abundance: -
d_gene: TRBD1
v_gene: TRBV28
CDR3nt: TGTGCCACCCTCGACAGGGTAGGGGTACGAAACATTCAGTACTTC
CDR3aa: CATLDRVGVRNIQYF

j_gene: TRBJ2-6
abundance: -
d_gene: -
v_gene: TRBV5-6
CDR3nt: TGTGCCAGCAGCTACGACGCGCGCTTACTGACTTTC
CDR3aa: CASSYDARLLTF

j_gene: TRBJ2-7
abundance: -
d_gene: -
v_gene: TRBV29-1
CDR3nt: TGCAGCGTTGGCGGGACACCCAGCTACGAGCAGTACTTC
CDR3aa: CSVGGTPSYEQYF

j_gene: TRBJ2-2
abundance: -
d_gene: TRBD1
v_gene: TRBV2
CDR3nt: TGTGCCAGCAGTGAAAAGGGGGCAAACACCGGGGAGCTGTTTTTT
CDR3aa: CASSEKGANTGELFF

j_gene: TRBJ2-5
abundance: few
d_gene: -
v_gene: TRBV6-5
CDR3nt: TGTGCCAGCAGTTTCCTGCTATTAGGGACCCAGTACTTC
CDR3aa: CASSFLLLGTQYF

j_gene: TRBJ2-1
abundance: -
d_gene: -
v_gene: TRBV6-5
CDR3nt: TGTGCCAGCACCTATTCCAGGGTCTACAATGAGCAGTTCTTC
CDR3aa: CASTYSRVYNEQFF

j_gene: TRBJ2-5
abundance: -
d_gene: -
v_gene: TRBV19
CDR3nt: TGTGCCAGTAGTATAGCTTTCGGGAATCCAGAGACCCAGTACTTC
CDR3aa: CASSIAFGNPETQYF

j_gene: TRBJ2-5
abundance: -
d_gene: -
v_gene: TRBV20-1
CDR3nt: TGCAGTGGCAGGTCCTCGGAGACCCAGTACTTC
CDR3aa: CSGRSSETQYF

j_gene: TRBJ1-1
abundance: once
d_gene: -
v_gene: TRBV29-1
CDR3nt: TGCAGCGTTGAAGATCCGCCAACCGAAGCTTTCTTT
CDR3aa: CSVEDPPTEAFF

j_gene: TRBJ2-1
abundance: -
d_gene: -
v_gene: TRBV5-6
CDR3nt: TGTGCCAGCAGCCCCCTTGGTCCTTCGAGCTACAATGAGCAGTTCTTC
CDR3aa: CASSPLGPSSYNEQFF

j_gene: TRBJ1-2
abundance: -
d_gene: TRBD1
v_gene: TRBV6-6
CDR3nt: TGTGCCAGCACCCGGGACAGTGCTAACTATGGCTACACCTTC
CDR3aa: CASTRDSANYGYTF

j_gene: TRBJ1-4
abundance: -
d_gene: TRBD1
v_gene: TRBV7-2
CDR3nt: TGTGCCAGCAGCCAACAGGGGGATAATGAAAAACTGTTTTTT
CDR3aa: CASSQQGDNEKLFF

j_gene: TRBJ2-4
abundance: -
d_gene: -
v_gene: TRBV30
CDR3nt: TGTGCCTGGAGGGGGGGACCCATTCAGTACTTC
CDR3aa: CAWRGGPIQYF

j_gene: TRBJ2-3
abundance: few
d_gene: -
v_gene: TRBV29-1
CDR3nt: TGCAGCGTTGAATGGGGGGGCCGCACAGATACGCAGTATTTT
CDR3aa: CSVEWGGRTDTQYF

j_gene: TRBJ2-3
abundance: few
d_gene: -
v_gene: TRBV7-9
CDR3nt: TGTGCCAGCAGCTGGACAGATACGCAGTATTTT
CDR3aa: CASSWTDTQYF

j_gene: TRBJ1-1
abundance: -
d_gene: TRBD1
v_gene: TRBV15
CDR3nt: TGTGCCTCCCGGGACAGGGGGGGCACTGAAGCTTTCTTT
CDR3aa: CASRDRGGTEAFF

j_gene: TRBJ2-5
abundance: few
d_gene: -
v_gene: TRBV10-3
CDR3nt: TGTGCCATCAGTGAGTTGGGTGAGACCCAGTACTTC
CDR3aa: CAISELGETQYF

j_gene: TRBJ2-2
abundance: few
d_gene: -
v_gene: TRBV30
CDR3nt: TGTGCCTGGATGTCGGGCTCCGGGGAGCTGTTTTTT
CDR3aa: CAWMSGSGELFF

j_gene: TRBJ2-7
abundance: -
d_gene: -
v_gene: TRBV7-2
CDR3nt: TGTGCCAGCAGCTTAGCACAGGGTAGTGCCTACGAGCAGTACTTC
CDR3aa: CASSLAQGSAYEQYF

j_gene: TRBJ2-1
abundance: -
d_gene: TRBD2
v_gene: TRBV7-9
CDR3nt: TGTGCCAGCAGCTTACGGACTAGCGGGAACAATGAGCAGTTCTTC
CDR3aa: CASSLRTSGNNEQFF

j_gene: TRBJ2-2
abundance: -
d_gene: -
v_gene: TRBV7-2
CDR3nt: TGTGCCAGCAGCTTAGTTCGAGGGGGGCCTATCACCGGGGAGCTGTTTTTT
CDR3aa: CASSLVRGGPITGELFF

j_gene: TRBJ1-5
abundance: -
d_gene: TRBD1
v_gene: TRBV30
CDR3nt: TGTGCCTGGGGGGGGACAGGGTTCGCGAGCAATCAGCCCCAGCATTTT
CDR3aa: CAWGGTGFASNQPQHF

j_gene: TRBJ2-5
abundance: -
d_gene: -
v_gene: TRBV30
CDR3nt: TGTGCCTGGAGTGTAAGGGAGCAAGAGACCCAGTACTTC
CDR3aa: CAWSVREQETQYF

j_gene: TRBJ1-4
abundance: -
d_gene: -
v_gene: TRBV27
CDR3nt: TGTGCCAGCAGTTCTCACAGGACCCAACTGTTTTTT
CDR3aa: CASSSHRTQLFF